A selection of T cell receptor beta chains follows, all from one sample in a study of CD8 T cells in ankylosing spondylitis. TCRdb reprocessed the 5' RACE reads with MiXCR, giving one entry per CDR3 protein. The table records about 800,000 distinct CDR3 sequences, roughly 12% of them present only once. Sequencing input: blood, either unsorted or a sorted T cell fraction (not recorded which). These receptors were obtained from a male donor with ankylosing spondylitis. Both conserved end residues are part of each CDR3. D genes are given only for firm matches. For some rows the clone size is stated as once, few or many, or as a class when expanded; others skip it.

clone size: .; V gene: TRBV4-2; D gene: .; J gene: TRBJ1-1; CDR3 protein: CASRLIGVGTEAFF; CDR3 DNA: TGTGCCAGCAGGCTTATCGGGGTCGGCACTGAAGCTTTCTTT
clone size: few; V gene: TRBV5-1; D gene: .; J gene: TRBJ1-6; CDR3 protein: CASSTGTVSSYNSPLHF; CDR3 DNA: TGCGCCAGCAGCACCGGGACGGTGAGCTCCTATAATTCACCCCTCCACTTT
clone size: many; V gene: TRBV6-5; D gene: TRBD2; J gene: TRBJ2-3; CDR3 protein: CASSYSAPGGGKDTQYF; CDR3 DNA: TGTGCCAGCAGTTACTCGGCGCCGGGAGGTGGTAAGGATACGCAGTATTTT
clone size: many; V gene: TRBV29-1; D gene: .; J gene: TRBJ2-5; CDR3 protein: CSALRGLETQYF; CDR3 DNA: TGCAGCGCCCTCAGGGGACTGGAGACCCAGTACTTC
clone size: .; V gene: TRBV4-2; D gene: TRBD1; J gene: TRBJ2-5; CDR3 protein: CASSQEYRGAPETQYF; CDR3 DNA: TGTGCCAGCAGCCAAGAATACAGGGGTGCCCCCGAGACCCAGTACTTC
clone size: few; V gene: TRBV29-1; D gene: TRBD2; J gene: TRBJ2-3; CDR3 protein: CSVDSGGLADTQYF; CDR3 DNA: TGCAGCGTTGATTCGGGGGGTTTAGCAGATACGCAGTATTTT
clone size: .; V gene: TRBV4-3; D gene: .; J gene: TRBJ2-1; CDR3 protein: CASSHSTSYNEQFF; CDR3 DNA: TGCGCCAGCAGCCACAGCACCTCCTACAATGAGCAGTTCTTC
clone size: few; V gene: TRBV6-1; D gene: .; J gene: TRBJ2-7; CDR3 protein: CASSWGADSYEQYF; CDR3 DNA: TGTGCCAGCAGCTGGGGGGCGGATTCCTACGAGCAGTACTTC
clone size: .; V gene: TRBV7-9; D gene: TRBD1; J gene: TRBJ1-6; CDR3 protein: CASSRGTEDSPLHF; CDR3 DNA: TGTGCCAGCAGCCGAGGGACAGAGGATTCACCCCTCCACTTT
clone size: few; V gene: TRBV6-2/TRBV6-3; D gene: .; J gene: TRBJ2-7; CDR3 protein: CASSSTRRRAYEQYF; CDR3 DNA: TGTGCCAGCAGTTCCACGCGACGCAGAGCCTACGAGCAGTACTTC
clone size: .; V gene: TRBV28; D gene: .; J gene: TRBJ2-6; CDR3 protein: CASSLSSSLVANVLTF; CDR3 DNA: TGTGCCAGCAGTTTGTCATCCAGCCTCGTAGCCAACGTCCTGACTTTC
clone size: many; V gene: TRBV7-6; D gene: .; J gene: TRBJ2-7; CDR3 protein: CASSLAPGGFNEQYF; CDR3 DNA: TGTGCCAGCAGCTTAGCTCCGGGTGGGTTCAACGAGCAGTACTTC
clone size: few; V gene: TRBV10-3; D gene: .; J gene: TRBJ2-7; CDR3 protein: CAISDPRRTYEQYF; CDR3 DNA: TGTGCCATCAGTGACCCTCGGAGGACCTACGAGCAGTACTTC
clone size: .; V gene: TRBV5-1; D gene: TRBD2; J gene: TRBJ2-1; CDR3 protein: CASSRRASGTRYNEQFF; CDR3 DNA: TGCGCCAGCAGCAGGAGGGCTAGCGGGACTAGATACAATGAGCAGTTCTTC
clone size: .; V gene: TRBV11-2; D gene: TRBD1; J gene: TRBJ2-5; CDR3 protein: CASSLETGAAETQYF; CDR3 DNA: TGTGCCAGCAGCTTAGAGACAGGGGCCGCAGAGACCCAGTACTTC
clone size: many; V gene: TRBV5-1; D gene: .; J gene: TRBJ2-1; CDR3 protein: CASSLDASSYNEQFF; CDR3 DNA: TGCGCCAGCAGCTTGGACGCGAGCTCCTACAATGAGCAGTTCTTC
clone size: many; V gene: TRBV5-1; D gene: .; J gene: TRBJ1-6; CDR3 protein: CASSLDSPGLNSPLHF; CDR3 DNA: TGCGCCAGCAGCTTGGACAGCCCGGGTCTTAATTCACCCCTCCACTTT
clone size: many; V gene: TRBV29-1; D gene: .; J gene: TRBJ2-5; CDR3 protein: CSVDGGYETQYF; CDR3 DNA: TGCAGCGTTGACGGAGGGTACGAGACCCAGTACTTC
clone size: .; V gene: TRBV6-5; D gene: .; J gene: TRBJ1-2; CDR3 protein: CASSYVEGVSGYTF; CDR3 DNA: TGTGCCAGCAGTTACGTGGAGGGGGTCTCTGGCTACACCTTC
clone size: .; V gene: TRBV6-1; D gene: TRBD1; J gene: TRBJ2-1; CDR3 protein: CAGNRDRGVGEQFF; CDR3 DNA: TGTGCCGGCAACCGGGACAGGGGGGTCGGGGAGCAGTTCTTC
clone size: few; V gene: TRBV6-1; D gene: TRBD1; J gene: TRBJ1-4; CDR3 protein: CANGGTGDEKLFF; CDR3 DNA: TGTGCCAACGGAGGGACAGGGGACGAAAAACTGTTTTTT
clone size: few; V gene: TRBV20-1; D gene: .; J gene: TRBJ2-3; CDR3 protein: CSPWGRARATSTDTQYF; CDR3 DNA: TGCAGTCCCTGGGGGCGAGCAAGAGCCACTAGCACAGATACGCAGTATTTT
clone size: many; V gene: TRBV20-1; D gene: TRBD1; J gene: TRBJ2-3; CDR3 protein: CSAGDRGLTDTQYF; CDR3 DNA: TGCAGTGCTGGGGACAGGGGGCTAACAGATACGCAGTATTTT
clone size: .; V gene: TRBV18; D gene: .; J gene: TRBJ2-1; CDR3 protein: CASSPQAGSYNEQFF; CDR3 DNA: TGTGCCAGCTCACCACAGGCGGGATCCTACAATGAGCAGTTCTTC
clone size: .; V gene: TRBV11-2; D gene: .; J gene: TRBJ2-1; CDR3 protein: CASSLGHSGASYNEQFF; CDR3 DNA: TGTGCCAGCAGCTTAGGCCATTCGGGAGCTTCCTACAATGAGCAGTTCTTC
clone size: few; V gene: TRBV7-2; D gene: .; J gene: TRBJ2-7; CDR3 protein: CASSPKRGYEQYF; CDR3 DNA: TGTGCCAGCAGCCCAAAGAGAGGCTACGAGCAGTACTTC
clone size: few; V gene: TRBV6-2/TRBV6-3; D gene: .; J gene: TRBJ2-2; CDR3 protein: CASSSRVRGTGELFF; CDR3 DNA: TGTGCCAGCAGTTCAAGGGTTCGCGGCACCGGGGAGCTGTTTTTT
clone size: few; V gene: TRBV10-3; D gene: .; J gene: TRBJ2-5; CDR3 protein: CAISYGWGETQYF; CDR3 DNA: TGTGCCATCAGTTATGGTTGGGGGGAGACCCAGTACTTC
clone size: many; V gene: TRBV29-1; D gene: .; J gene: TRBJ1-6; CDR3 protein: CSVLKGPIPSYNSPLHF; CDR3 DNA: TGCAGCGTTTTAAAGGGGCCCATCCCCTCCTATAATTCACCCCTCCACTTT
clone size: .; V gene: TRBV2; D gene: .; J gene: TRBJ2-1; CDR3 protein: CASSDSWVLNEQFF; CDR3 DNA: TGTGCCAGCAGTGATAGCTGGGTATTAAATGAGCAGTTCTTC
clone size: .; V gene: TRBV7-2; D gene: .; J gene: TRBJ2-7; CDR3 protein: CASSLDGGGVYEQYF; CDR3 DNA: TGTGCCAGCAGCTTAGACGGGGGTGGTGTCTACGAGCAGTACTTC
clone size: .; V gene: TRBV6-2/TRBV6-3; D gene: TRBD1; J gene: TRBJ1-5; CDR3 protein: CASSLDRGLQSQHF; CDR3 DNA: TGTGCCAGCAGCTTAGACAGGGGGCTTCAGTCCCAGCATTTT
clone size: many; V gene: TRBV12-3/TRBV12-4; D gene: .; J gene: TRBJ2-1; CDR3 protein: CASSLTRSYNEQFF; CDR3 DNA: TGTGCCAGCAGTTTGACGCGCTCCTACAATGAGCAGTTCTTC
clone size: few; V gene: TRBV12-3/TRBV12-4; D gene: TRBD1; J gene: TRBJ1-5; CDR3 protein: CASSRDDRAPYQPQHF; CDR3 DNA: TGTGCCAGCAGCCGTGATGACAGGGCCCCTTATCAGCCCCAGCATTTT